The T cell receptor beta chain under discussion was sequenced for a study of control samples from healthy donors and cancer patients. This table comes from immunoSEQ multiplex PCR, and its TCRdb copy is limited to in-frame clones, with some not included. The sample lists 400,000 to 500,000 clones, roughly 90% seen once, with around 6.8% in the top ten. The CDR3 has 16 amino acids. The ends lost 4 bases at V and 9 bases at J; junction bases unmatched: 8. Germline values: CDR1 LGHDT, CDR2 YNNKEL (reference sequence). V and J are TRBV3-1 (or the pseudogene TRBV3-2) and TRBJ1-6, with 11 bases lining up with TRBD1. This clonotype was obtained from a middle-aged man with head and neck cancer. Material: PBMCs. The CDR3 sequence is CASSPRTGGVGSPLHF. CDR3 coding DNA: TGTGCCAGCAGCCCTCGGACAGGGGGCGTGGGTTCACCCCTCCACTTT.